A single sample is the source of the 27 T cell receptor beta chains below, sequenced in a study of spatial heterogeneity in lung cancer. Regarding time point: blood at routine non-recurrence follow-up after resection. TCRdb re-analysed the 5' RACE reads in MiXCR, keeping a single row per CDR3 protein. The sample includes 110,000 or so distinct CDR3 sequences, approximately 10% seen only once; the top ten take around 24%. The source was PBMCs, collected at follow-up. The receptors originated from a female donor with early-stage non-small cell lung cancer.

This rearrangement joins TRBV20-1 to TRBJ1-3; no reliable D call. From germline, CDR1 is DFQATT and CDR2 SNEGSKA (reference sequence). V lost 1 base and J 0 bases, leaving 16 bases between the germline ends. CDR3 length: 17 amino acids. CDR3 in amino acids: CSARAFSPGSSGNTIYF. For the CDR3, the DNA is TGCAGTGCTAGAGCGTTTAGTCCCGGCAGCTCTGGAAACACCATATATTTT.

The chain joins TRBV6-6 to TRBJ2-2; perhaps TRBD1 as D (5 bases). Trimming shortened V by 5 bases and J by 5 bases, and 15 bases separated the two germline ends. This CDR3 has 15 amino acids. Germline V gives CDR1 MNHNY, CDR2 SVGAGI (reference sequence). The CDR3 protein is CASSLIDSLTGELFF. DNA for the CDR3: TGTGCCAGCAGTCTGATAGACAGCCTAACCGGGGAGCTGTTTTTT.

This clonotype was found many times. The chain uses TRBV3-1 and TRBJ2-1; D gene unclear. V was cut by 4 bases and J by 7 bases, with 20 bases left in between. The germline V gene has CDR1 LGHDT and CDR2 YNNKEL (reference sequence). The CDR3 consists of 16 residues. CDR3 DNA: TGTGCCAGCAGCCCAACCGACATTCGTTCCCGGAATGAGCAGTTCTTC. Residues: CASSPTDIRSRNEQFF.

The table lists this clonotype with a few counts. DNA for the CDR3: TGTGCCAGCAGCCAAGAAACTGGGGCCAACGTCCTGACTTTC. Protein product: CASSQETGANVLTF. The V and J genes are TRBV14 and TRBJ2-6, with D unclear. The CDR3 has 14 residues. Germline assignment: CDR1 SGHDN and CDR2 FVKESK. V was pared by 0 bases and J by 2 bases, with 2 bases between. Based on the CDR3 plus reference TRBV14 and TRBJ2-6, the full variable domain is EAGVTQFPSHSVIEKGQTVTLRCDPISGHDNLYWYRRVMGKEIKFLLHFVKESKQDESGMPNNRFLAERTGGTYSTLKVQPAELEDSGVYFCASSQETGANVLTFGAGSRLTVL.

The chain employs TRBV5-6 and TRBJ1-1; D not certain. CDR3 length: 12 residues. Looked up from germline, CDR1 is SGHDT and CDR2 is YYEEEE. Trimming pared 4 bases from V and 4 bases from J, leaving 8 bases between. CDR3 in DNA: TGTGCCAGCAGCAACGGGAGCACTGAAGCTTTCTTT. Amino acid sequence: CASSNGSTEAFF.

This clonotype appeared a few times. The chain recombines TRBV29-1 with TRBJ2-4; D possibly corresponds to TRBD1 (6 bases). CDR3 size: 12 residues. Trimming removed 7 bases at V and 9 bases at J, with 16 bases between. Per germline, CDR1 SQVTM and CDR2 ANQGSEA. The CDR3: CSGGSTGSIQYF. The DNA of the CDR3 is TGCAGCGGGGGTAGCACAGGGAGCATTCAGTACTTC. The variable domain in full, with the rest retrieved from reference TRBV29-1 and TRBJ2-4, is SAVISQKPSRDICQRGTSLTIQCQVDSQVTMMFWYRQQPGQSLTLIATANQGSEATYESGFVIDKFPISRPNLTFSTLTVSNMSPEDSSIYLCSGGSTGSIQYFGAGTRLSVL.

The chain joins TRBV19 to TRBJ2-4, with D perhaps TRBD1 (6 bases). With 0 bases removed from V and 7 bases from J, the gap between germline ends came to 7 bases. The CDR3 length is 13 residues. Looked up from germline, CDR1 is LNHDA and CDR2 is SQIVND (reference sequence). The chain's CDR3 is CASSIDRGNIQYF. The CDR3 bases are TGTGCCAGTAGTATAGATAGGGGGAACATTCAGTACTTC.

This clonotype was counted between two and nine times. The rearrangement links TRBV9 to TRBJ2-7; D could derive from TRBD1 or TRBD2 (5 bases each). The CDR3 totals 13 residues. In germline, CDR1 is SGDLS, CDR2 YYNGEE. Trimming took off 2 bases at V and 6 bases at J, with 12 bases between the two ends. The CDR3 DNA sequence: TGTGCCAGCAGCGTGGGGGAAACGGGCGAGCAGTACGTC. Translation gives CASSVGETGEQYV.

This clonotype was observed once. The chain is built from TRBV28 and TRBJ2-7; possible D gene TRBD2, 6 bases. There are 16 residues in the CDR3. Germline V gene data show CDR1 as MDHEN and CDR2 as SYDVKM. V lost 2 bases to trimming and J lost 0 bases, with 14 bases between them. The CDR3 is CASSLPLRGGSYEQYF. The CDR3 coding sequence is TGTGCCAGCAGTTTACCCCTGCGGGGTGGCTCCTACGAGCAGTACTTC. Variable domain in full (rest from reference TRBV28 and TRBJ2-7): DVKVTQSSRYLVKRTGEKVFLECVQDMDHENMFWYRQDPGLGLRLIYFSYDVKMKEKGDIPEGYSVSREKKERFSLILESASTNQTSMYLCASSLPLRGGSYEQYFGPGTRLTVT.

The CDR3 nucleotides read TGTGCCAGCAGTCCCCGGGGAGAACTTAATGAAAAACTGTTTTTT. Protein sequence: CASSPRGELNEKLFF. This chain joins TRBV28 and TRBJ1-4; D is undetermined. V was trimmed by 5 bases and J by 4 bases, leaving 14 bases between them. The germline V gene encodes CDR1 MDHEN and CDR2 SYDVKM. The CDR3 totals 15 residues.

V is TRBV6-1 and J is TRBJ2-7, with 8 positions matching TRBD1. Germline CDR1 and CDR2: MNHNS and SASEGT. There are 12 residues in the CDR3. V shed 6 bases and J 4 bases; nucleotides not matched to a gene: 2. The CDR3 sequence is CASSRDRYEQYF. In nucleotides, the CDR3 is TGTGCCAGCAGCCGGGACAGGTACGAGCAGTACTTC.

This clonotype came up a few times. The rearrangement uses TRBV6-4 and TRBJ1-6, with D maybe TRBD1 (5 bases). CDR1 is MRHNA, CDR2 SNTAGT, per germline. The V gene lost 2 bases and the J gene lost 9 bases, with 8 bases spanning the gap. This CDR3 has 13 residues. DNA of the CDR3: TGTGCCAGCAGTGACAGGGGCGGTTCACCCCTCCACTTT. Its protein is CASSDRGGSPLHF.

This clonotype was seen a handful of times. The chain has TRBV28 and TRBJ2-3; 10 bases line up with TRBD1. The CDR3 has 16 residues. Trimming removed 5 bases from V and 4 bases from J; junction bases left unmatched: 9. Germline V gene lookup returns CDR1 MDHEN and CDR2 SYDVKM. The CDR3, as DNA: TGTGCCAGCAGTGGAGACAGGGGGCTGGATTCAGATACGCAGTATTTT. It is translated as CASSGDRGLDSDTQYF.

This clonotype was observed a few times. The V call is TRBV4-1, the J call TRBJ1-2, with no clear D. Germline V CDR1 and CDR2: MGHRA, YSYEKL. V was shortened by 2 bases and J by 1 base, with 8 bases between the two germline ends. This CDR3 contains 14 residues. The CDR3 sequence: CASSQIGINYGYTF. As DNA, the CDR3 is TGCGCCAGCAGCCAAATAGGAATTAACTATGGCTACACCTTC.

This clonotype was seen only a few times. The V and J genes are TRBV10-3 and TRBJ2-7, with unresolved D. Germline values: CDR1 ENHRY, CDR2 SYGVKD. This CDR3 is built from 12 residues. Trimming left V 0 bases short and J 7 bases short, with 7 bases between. For the CDR3, the DNA is TGTGCCATCAGTGAGTCCCGTGTTGAGCAGTACTTC. It specifies CAISESRVEQYF.

V and J are TRBV3-1 and TRBJ2-3; the match to TRBD2 covers 11 bases. This CDR3 region has 15 residues. V shed 3 bases, J shed 8 bases, and the junction held 7 bases outside the gene matches. Germline V lookup: CDR1 LGHDT, CDR2 YNNKEL (reference sequence). The CDR3 spells CASSQAVAGGFTQYF. The CDR3 DNA is TGTGCCAGCAGCCAGGCCGTAGCGGGAGGGTTTACGCAGTATTTT.

This chain joins TRBV6-2 or TRBV6-3 and TRBJ2-1; 12 nucleotides agree with TRBD2. CDR3 length equals 20 residues. Trimming took 0 bases from V and 8 from J; bases not matched to a gene: 17. Germline-derived CDR1 and CDR2 are MNHEY and SVGEGT. The CDR3 DNA reads TGTGCCAGCAGTTACTCGAGACAGGATGGACTAGCGGGATTATACGATGAGCAGTTCTTC. Its protein product is CASSYSRQDGLAGLYDEQFF.

This clonotype occurred many times. CDR3 nucleotide sequence: TGTGCCAGCAGTGAAGTGGGCCCAGACTACAATGAGCAGTTCTTC. Its protein is CASSEVGPDYNEQFF. The V gene is TRBV6-1, the J gene TRBJ2-1; D is undetermined. V shed 1 base and J shed 3 bases, with 10 bases lying between them. CDR1 is MNHNS and CDR2 is SASEGT in the germline V gene. This CDR3 is built from 15 residues.

In its sample, this clonotype was seen a few times. The chain uses TRBV4-1 and TRBJ2-5, with 9 bases that match TRBD2. The CDR3 extends over 16 amino acids. Germline CDR1 reads MGHRA; CDR2 reads YSYEKL. Trimming cost V 0 bases and J 9 bases; bases outside gene matches: 11. CDR3 loop: CASSQEPVSGRTPQYF. In DNA, the CDR3 is TGCGCCAGCAGCCAAGAGCCCGTGAGCGGGAGGACGCCCCAGTACTTC.

This clonotype was seen at least ten times. The J gene is TRBJ2-2, the V gene TRBV4-2; 8 bases match TRBD1. The junction had 9 bases not matched to a gene; V was cut back by 3 bases and J by 6 bases. CDR1 LGHNA and CDR2 YNFKEQ come from the germline V gene. The CDR3 runs to 16 residues. The CDR3 reads CASSHLDRDYAGELFF. The CDR3 DNA reads as TGTGCCAGCAGCCACCTGGACAGGGATTACGCCGGGGAGCTGTTTTTT.

The chain is built from TRBV4-2 and TRBJ2-1, with D maybe TRBD2 (5 bases). Trimming removed 3 bases at V and 2 bases at J, with 17 bases between. This CDR3 is built from 17 residues. The germline V gene encodes CDR1 LGHNA and CDR2 YNFKEQ. CDR3 amino acids: CASSQALGFSPYNEQFF. The CDR3 DNA reads TGTGCCAGCAGCCAGGCACTAGGATTCTCACCCTACAATGAGCAGTTCTTC.

The chain combines TRBV12-3 or TRBV12-4 with TRBJ2-7; TRBD2 aligns across 9 bases. The V segment lost 6 bases and the J segment 0 bases; nucleotides outside the gene matches: 6. The CDR3 has 15 amino acids. The CDR3 is CASSPSGIDSYEQYF. The CDR3 nucleotides read TGTGCCAGCAGCCCTAGCGGGATAGACTCCTACGAGCAGTACTTC.

The V call is TRBV7-9, the J call TRBJ1-1; D gene unclear. Germline CDR1 is SEHNR and CDR2 is FQNEAQ (reference sequence). The CDR3 contains 16 residues. V lost 5 bases, J lost 3 bases, and 19 bases lay in between. CDR3 sequence reads: CASSVLGGSAYTEAFF. In DNA form, the CDR3 reads TGTGCCAGCAGCGTACTGGGTGGGAGTGCTTACACTGAAGCTTTCTTT.

The V call is TRBV20-1, the J call TRBJ1-1, with D possibly TRBD1 on 5 matching bases. Trimming removed 6 bases from V and 2 bases from J, with 10 bases in between. Per the germline V gene, CDR1 is DFQATT and CDR2 is SNEGSKA (reference sequence). The CDR3 spans 12 residues. This chain's CDR3 is CSARTRNTEAFF. For the CDR3, the DNA is TGCAGTGCCCGGACACGCAACACTGAAGCTTTCTTT.

This clonotype has a handful of counts. The CDR3 nucleotides read TGTGCCAGCAGATCACAGGGGACAGATACGCAGTATTTT. Protein: CASRSQGTDTQYF. V and J are TRBV5-4 and TRBJ2-3, with TRBD1 identical over 7 bases. Germline V CDR1 and CDR2: SGHNT, YYREEE (reference sequence). Germline trimming cut 5 bases from V and 3 bases from J; bases unmatched to any gene: 3. The CDR3 contains 13 residues.

This rearrangement joins TRBV30 to TRBJ1-2; TRBD1 might be the D (5 bases). Germline lookup yields CDR1 GTSNPN and CDR2 SVGIG (reference sequence). The CDR3 has 15 amino acids. The V end was cut by 5 bases, the J end by 4 bases, with 20 bases between. CDR3 loop: CAWLAKGRMGYGYTF. CDR3 DNA: TGTGCCTGGTTGGCCAAGGGACGGATGGGCTATGGCTACACCTTC.

The chain carries TRBV2 and TRBJ2-3; D is undetermined. The length of the CDR3 is 16 residues. V lost 5 bases and J 0 bases, leaving 15 bases between the germline ends. Germline CDR1 reads SNHLY; CDR2 reads FYNNEI. The CDR3 region has the DNA TGTGCCAGCAGTCCCTGGGAAGTGTCTAGCACAGATACGCAGTATTTT. Protein product: CASSPWEVSSTDTQYF.